This is a list of T cell receptor beta chains from one sample in a study of shared clonotypes between healthy human individuals. This table comes from immunoSEQ multiplex PCR, and its TCRdb copy is limited to in-frame clones, with some not included. The repertoire holds 2 million to 3 million clones, with around nine tenths as singletons. The sample consisted of naive CD4+ T cells sorted from blood. The source is a man aged 18 to 35 in good health. Both conserved end residues are part of each CDR3. Each record gives: clone size, V gene, J gene, D gene, CDR3 protein, CDR3 DNA. The D gene is left open where the match is weak. Size values are once, few and many counts, or a class for expanded clones, and some rows have none.

NA	TRBV19	TRBJ2-1	NA	CATSTGNSYNEQFF	TGTGCCACCTCAACCGGCAACTCCTACAATGAGCAGTTCTTC
NA	TRBV5-4	TRBJ2-7	TRBD2	CASSRLTGGVTSSSYEQYF	TGTGCCAGCTCCCGCCTAACGGGAGGAGTGACTTCGAGCTCCTACGAGCAGTACTTC
NA	TRBV6-5	TRBJ1-1	TRBD1	CASSSPGGQAFF	TGTGCCAGCAGTTCCCCAGGGGGCCAAGCTTTCTTT
NA	TRBV7-9	TRBJ2-5	TRBD1	CASSSGGKTQYF	TGTGCCAGCAGCTCAGGGGGTAAGACCCAGTACTTC
NA	TRBV4-1	TRBJ1-1	NA	CASSQIGATEAFF	TGCGCCAGCAGCCAAATTGGGGCCACTGAAGCTTTCTTT
once	TRBV5-1	TRBJ1-3	TRBD1	CASSLGTGGFAGNTIYF	TGCGCCAGCAGCTTGGGGACAGGGGGTTTTGCTGGAAACACCATATATTTT
NA	TRBV7-6	TRBJ1-1	NA	CASSSTLNTEAFF	TGTGCCAGCAGCTCGACCTTGAACACTGAAGCTTTCTTT
once	TRBV7-9	TRBJ1-2	NA	CASSGHREGGYTF	TGTGCCAGCAGCGGCCACAGGGAGGGAGGCTACACCTTC
NA	TRBV19	TRBJ1-5	NA	CASSAARGFHQPQHF	TGTGCCAGTAGTGCCGCCCGGGGGTTCCATCAGCCCCAGCATTTT
NA	TRBV18	TRBJ2-5	TRBD1	CASSFGQGVVETQYF	TGTGCCAGCTCGTTTGGACAGGGAGTAGTGGAGACCCAGTACTTC
NA	TRBV6-1	TRBJ2-7	NA	CASSPVSRLYEQYF	TGTGCCAGCAGTCCGGTTAGCAGGTTGTACGAGCAGTACTTC
NA	TRBV6-1	TRBJ1-4	NA	CASHAAPTNEKLFF	TGTGCCAGCCATGCGGCCCCCACTAATGAAAAACTGTTTTTT
NA	TRBV18	TRBJ2-2	TRBD2	CASSPPERGNTGELFF	TGTGCCAGCTCACCACCGGAGCGGGGGAACACCGGGGAGCTGTTTTTT
NA	TRBV2	TRBJ2-1	TRBD2	CANRKTSSPNEQFF	TGTGCCAACCGCAAGACTAGCTCACCCAATGAGCAGTTCTTC
NA	TRBV11-2	TRBJ2-7	TRBD2	CASSLSGASHEQYF	TGTGCCAGCAGCCTCAGCGGGGCGTCCCACGAGCAGTACTTC
NA	TRBV29-1	TRBJ1-1	NA	CSVEEMETAFF	TGCAGCGTTGAAGAAATGGAGACAGCTTTCTTT